Following are 27 T cell receptor beta chains from one sample sequenced in a study of CD8 T cells in Susac syndrome. Random hexamers were used to reverse transcribe 0.5 to 1 ug of RNA. TCRdb re-derived calls from the immunoSEQ multiplex PCR reads in MiXCR, one entry per CDR3 protein. The sample holds about 180,000 distinct CDR3 sequences, 85% to 95% seen once. The sample was CD4+ T cells from PBMCs. The receptors were gathered from a human donor with Susac syndrome.

V and J are TRBV13 and TRBJ1-5; a possible D gene is TRBD1 (5 bases). Trimming removed 0 bases from V and 2 bases from J, with 11 bases in between. CDR3 length: 16 amino acids. CDR1 and CDR2 from the germline V gene are PRHDT and FYEKMQ (reference sequence). The CDR3 here is CASSLGGGRGNQPQHF. In nucleotides, the CDR3 is TGTGCCAGCAGCTTAGGCGGGGGGAGAGGCAATCAGCCCCAGCATTTT.

In this sample, this clonotype turned up once. The chain uses TRBV2 and TRBJ1-6, with D tentatively TRBD1 (6 bases). Germline CDR1 is SNHLY and CDR2 is FYNNEI. The CDR3 sequence is 17 residues long. Trimming cost V 5 bases and J 0 bases, with 14 bases left between them. The DNA for the CDR3 is TGTGCCAGCAGTCAAGAAACAGGGTCCTCCTATAATTCACCCCTCCACTTT. The encoded protein is CASSQETGSSYNSPLHF.

The rearrangement links TRBV9 to TRBJ2-2; tentatively, D is TRBD2 (5 bases). CDR3 size: 15 residues. CDR1 is SGDLS, CDR2 YYNGEE, per germline. The ends were cut back, 2 bases at V and 6 bases at J, with 14 bases in the middle. CDR3 coding DNA: TGTGCCAGCAGCGTTTTGGACCTCGGGGCCGGGGAGCTGTTTTTT. This translates into CASSVLDLGAGELFF.

The CDR3 loop reads CATRGTGTASEKLFF. CDR3 in DNA: TGTGCCACCAGAGGGACCGGGACAGCGAGTGAAAAACTGTTTTTT. V gene TRBV15 combines with J gene TRBJ1-4; the match to TRBD1 covers 7 bases. Germline CDR1 and CDR2: LNHNV and YYDKDF (reference sequence). Trimming took 6 bases from V and 7 from J; bases not matched to a gene: 11. The CDR3 runs to 15 residues.

The rearrangement joins TRBV20-1 to TRBJ2-3; the D gene is possibly TRBD2 (6 bases). Germline CDR1 and CDR2: DFQATT and SNEGSKA (reference sequence). V lost 3 bases and J lost 0, with 10 bases in between. This CDR3 has 14 amino acids. The CDR3 region is CSASGAGSTDTQYF. As DNA, the CDR3 is TGCAGTGCTAGTGGGGCGGGGAGCACAGATACGCAGTATTTT.

The chain employs TRBV9 and TRBJ2-1, with TRBD1 matching over 8 bases. CDR3 length: 15 residues. V was pared by 3 bases and J by 2 bases, with 4 bases of the junction left unmatched. CDR1 and CDR2 (germline): SGDLS, YYNGEE. CDR3 region: CASSARDRTYNEQFF. Written as DNA, the CDR3 is TGTGCCAGCAGCGCCCGGGACAGGACCTACAATGAGCAGTTCTTC.

A single count supports this clonotype. The chain employs TRBV29-1 and TRBJ1-2; TRBD1 matches at 10 bases. The CDR3 covers 12 residues. With V trimmed by 8 bases and J by 8 bases, 8 bases remained unmatched. Germline lookup yields CDR1 SQVTM and CDR2 ANQGSEA. The CDR3 DNA is TGCAGCCTCATGACAGGGGGCACGGGCTACACCTTC. Amino acid sequence: CSLMTGGTGYTF.

The V gene is TRBV5-1, the J gene TRBJ2-3, with D tentatively TRBD2 (7 bases). V shed 3 bases and J shed 2 bases, with 16 bases lying between them. The CDR3 consists of 16 residues. CDR1 and CDR2 (germline): SGHRS, YFSETQ. The CDR3 nucleotides are TGCGCCAGCAGCTGGGGGGGGCGATCATACACAGATACGCAGTATTTT. Amino acids: CASSWGGRSYTDTQYF.

V and J are TRBV2 and TRBJ2-5; TRBD2 agrees at 12 bases. Trimming took 3 bases from V and 3 from J; bases not matched to a gene: 5. Germline lookup yields CDR1 SNHLY and CDR2 FYNNEI. This CDR3 is built from 16 residues. The CDR3: CASSEPSGGVEETQYF. Here the CDR3 DNA reads TGTGCCAGCAGTGAGCCTAGCGGGGGGGTAGAAGAGACCCAGTACTTC.

This sequence joins TRBV27 and TRBJ2-5; TRBD1 is a possible D gene (5 bases). The CDR3 has 14 residues. Trimming took off 6 bases at V and 5 bases at J, with 16 bases between the two ends. From germline, CDR1 is MNHEY and CDR2 SMNVEV (reference sequence). CDR3 loop: CASSPAAGRETQYF. The CDR3 DNA follows: TGTGCCAGCAGCCCCGCGGCAGGGCGGGAGACCCAGTACTTC.

V and J are TRBV4-3 and TRBJ2-4; D gene ambiguous. The V end lost 1 base, the J end lost 1 base, and 11 bases lay between the germline ends. Per the germline V gene, CDR1 is LGHNA and CDR2 is YSLEER. The CDR3 loop spans 16 amino acids. CDR3 sequence (DNA): TGCGCCAGCAGCCAAGTCTTGAAAGGGGCCAAAAACATTCAGTACTTC. The encoded protein is CASSQVLKGAKNIQYF.

V gene TRBV19 combines with J gene TRBJ1-6; TRBD1 matches 9 bases. The junction had 5 bases not matched to a gene; V was cut back by 2 bases and J by 9 bases. CDR1 is LNHDA, CDR2 SQIVND, per germline (reference sequence). The CDR3 spans 15 residues. The CDR3 here is CASSISTGGISPLHF. CDR3 nucleotide sequence: TGTGCCAGTAGTATAAGCACAGGGGGCATTTCACCCCTCCACTTT.

This sequence joins TRBV10-3 and TRBJ1-3; D is undetermined. Between the trimmed V and J ends, which lost 2 bases and 1 base, there was a span of 6 bases. The CDR3 is 14 amino acids. Germline-derived CDR1 and CDR2 are ENHRY and SYGVKD. CDR3 coding DNA: TGTGCCATCAGTGAGGGGGAATCTGGAAACACCATATATTTT. This gives the protein CAISEGESGNTIYF.

The V gene is TRBV6-5, the J gene TRBJ1-4; D perhaps matches TRBD1 (6 bases). The CDR3 has 14 residues. V lost 0 bases, J lost 9 bases, and 11 bases lay in between. Germline V gene lookup returns CDR1 MNHEY and CDR2 SVGAGI. The CDR3 sequence: CASSYSAGEKKLFF. The CDR3 coding sequence is TGTGCCAGCAGTTACTCGGCAGGGGAGAAAAAACTGTTTTTT.

The CDR3: CASSPGLLSSEQFF. The DNA of the CDR3 is TGTGCCAGCAGCCCAGGACTCCTATCTAGCGAGCAGTTCTTC. The chain is built from TRBV6-6 and TRBJ2-1; D is possibly TRBD2 (5 bases). Germline CDR1 reads MNHNY; CDR2 reads SVGAGI (reference sequence). The CDR3 loop spans 14 amino acids. The V end lost 6 bases, the J end lost 10 bases, and 19 bases lay between the germline ends.

This clonotype was picked up one time. V usage is TRBV4-2 and J usage is TRBJ1-2, with a tentative D call TRBD1 (5 bases). Germline CDR1 and CDR2: LGHNA and YNFKEQ. Trimming removed 7 bases from V and 2 bases from J, with 11 bases in between. The CDR3 extends over 13 amino acids. CDR3 sequence: CASKGTGNYGYTF. DNA of the CDR3: TGTGCCAGCAAAGGGACGGGAAACTATGGCTACACCTTC.

V is TRBV30 and J is TRBJ1-6, with D possibly matching TRBD1 (5 bases). V lost 7 bases to trimming and J lost 9 bases, with 13 bases between them. Per the germline V gene, CDR1 is GTSNPN and CDR2 is SVGIG (reference sequence). The CDR3 extends over 12 amino acids. The CDR3 spells CAYDGGGSPLHF. The CDR3 DNA sequence: TGTGCCTATGACGGCGGGGGTTCACCCCTCCACTTT.

This chain links TRBV24-1 with TRBJ2-3; 10 bases fit TRBD1. The length of the CDR3 is 16 residues. V lost 4 bases to trimming and J lost 4 bases; unmatched junction nucleotides: 7. The germline V gene has CDR1 KGHDR and CDR2 SFDVKD. CDR3 sequence: CATSDPRQGAADTQYF. CDR3 DNA sequence: TGTGCCACCAGTGACCCTAGACAGGGGGCGGCAGATACGCAGTATTTT.

The rearrangement uses TRBV2 and TRBJ1-2; no clear D gene. There are 12 residues in the CDR3. V gave up 3 bases and J gave up 4 bases, with 6 bases separating them. Per the germline V gene, CDR1 is SNHLY and CDR2 is FYNNEI. CDR3 residues: CASSDSFYGYTF. As DNA, the CDR3 is TGTGCCAGCAGTGACAGCTTCTATGGCTACACCTTC.

The V gene is TRBV25-1, the J gene TRBJ2-6, with D tentatively TRBD1 (5 bases). There are 17 residues in the CDR3. Per germline, CDR1 MGHDK and CDR2 SYGVNS. Trimming took off 4 bases at V and 0 bases at J, with 13 bases between the two ends. The CDR3: CASSAKQGYSGANVLTF. CDR3 nucleotides: TGTGCCAGCAGTGCCAAGCAGGGATACTCTGGGGCCAACGTCCTGACTTTC. The complete variable domain, with remaining parts taken from reference TRBV25-1 and TRBJ2-6, reads EADIYQTPRYLVIGTGKKITLECSQTMGHDKMYWYQQDPGMELHLIHYSYGVNSTEKGDLSSESTVSRIRTEHFPLTLESARPSHTSQYLCASSAKQGYSGANVLTFGAGSRLTVL.

This clonotype was observed once. The V and J genes are TRBV5-4 and TRBJ2-3; possibly TRBD2 for D (5 bases). Deletions cut 4 bases from V and 2 bases from J, with 11 bases between. Looked up from germline, CDR1 is SGHNT and CDR2 is YYREEE (reference sequence). This CDR3 contains 14 residues. CDR3 residues: CASSPPGYTDTQYF. In DNA form, the CDR3 reads TGTGCCAGCAGCCCCCCGGGGTACACAGATACGCAGTATTTT.

Here the CDR3 reads CASSATSGRLNEQFF. In DNA, the CDR3 is TGTGCCAGCAGCGCTACTAGCGGGCGTTTGAATGAGCAGTTCTTC. This sequence joins TRBV5-4 and TRBJ2-1; TRBD2 aligns across 9 bases. The CDR3 has 15 amino acids. In germline, CDR1 is SGHNT, CDR2 YYREEE (reference sequence). Trimming removed 4 bases from V and 7 bases from J; junction bases left unmatched: 9.

The J gene is TRBJ2-6, the V gene TRBV3-1; no clear D. The CDR3 runs 17 residues. V was trimmed by 0 bases and J by 1 base, leaving 10 bases between them. CDR1 is LGHDT and CDR2 is YNNKEL in the germline V gene (reference sequence). CDR3 sequence: CASSQDGSTSGANVLTF. The CDR3, as DNA: TGTGCCAGCAGCCAAGATGGGTCAACGTCTGGGGCCAACGTCCTGACTTTC.

V and J are TRBV20-1 and TRBJ2-5, with D hard to call. The length of the CDR3 is 11 residues. The germline CDR1 and CDR2 sequences are DFQATT and SNEGSKA (reference sequence). Trimming pared 3 bases from V and 5 bases from J, leaving 7 bases between. CDR3 nucleotide sequence: TGCAGTGCTAGTACCGGGGAGACCCAGTACTTC. Protein sequence: CSASTGETQYF.

This clonotype was detected once. The rearrangement links TRBV27 to TRBJ1-1; D unresolved. Germline assignment: CDR1 MNHEY and CDR2 SMNVEV (reference sequence). The CDR3 is made up of 14 amino acids. V was shortened by 4 bases and J by 1 base, with 10 bases between the two germline ends. The CDR3 DNA follows: TGTGCCAGCAGTTCTCGCTATGAGAACACTGAAGCTTTCTTT. It encodes CASSSRYENTEAFF.

The chain uses TRBV11-1 and TRBJ2-5, with 10 bases lining up with TRBD2. CDR3 length: 20 residues. Losses at the gene ends were 5 bases for V and 5 bases for J; bases not matched to a gene: 23. Germline lookup yields CDR1 SGHAT and CDR2 FQDESV (reference sequence). CDR3 DNA: TGTGCCAGCAGCCCGGGGGTCGGACTAGCGGAAACCACAAGGGAGGAGACCCAGTACTTC. It translates to CASSPGVGLAETTREETQYF.

The chain couples TRBV12-3 or TRBV12-4 to TRBJ2-5, with 7 nucleotides matching TRBD2. This CDR3 region has 15 residues. Unmatched junction bases numbered 10, after V lost 6 bases and J lost 3 bases. The CDR3 sequence: CASSIGSGMEETQYF. The CDR3 DNA sequence: TGTGCCAGCAGCATCGGCAGCGGGATGGAAGAGACCCAGTACTTC.